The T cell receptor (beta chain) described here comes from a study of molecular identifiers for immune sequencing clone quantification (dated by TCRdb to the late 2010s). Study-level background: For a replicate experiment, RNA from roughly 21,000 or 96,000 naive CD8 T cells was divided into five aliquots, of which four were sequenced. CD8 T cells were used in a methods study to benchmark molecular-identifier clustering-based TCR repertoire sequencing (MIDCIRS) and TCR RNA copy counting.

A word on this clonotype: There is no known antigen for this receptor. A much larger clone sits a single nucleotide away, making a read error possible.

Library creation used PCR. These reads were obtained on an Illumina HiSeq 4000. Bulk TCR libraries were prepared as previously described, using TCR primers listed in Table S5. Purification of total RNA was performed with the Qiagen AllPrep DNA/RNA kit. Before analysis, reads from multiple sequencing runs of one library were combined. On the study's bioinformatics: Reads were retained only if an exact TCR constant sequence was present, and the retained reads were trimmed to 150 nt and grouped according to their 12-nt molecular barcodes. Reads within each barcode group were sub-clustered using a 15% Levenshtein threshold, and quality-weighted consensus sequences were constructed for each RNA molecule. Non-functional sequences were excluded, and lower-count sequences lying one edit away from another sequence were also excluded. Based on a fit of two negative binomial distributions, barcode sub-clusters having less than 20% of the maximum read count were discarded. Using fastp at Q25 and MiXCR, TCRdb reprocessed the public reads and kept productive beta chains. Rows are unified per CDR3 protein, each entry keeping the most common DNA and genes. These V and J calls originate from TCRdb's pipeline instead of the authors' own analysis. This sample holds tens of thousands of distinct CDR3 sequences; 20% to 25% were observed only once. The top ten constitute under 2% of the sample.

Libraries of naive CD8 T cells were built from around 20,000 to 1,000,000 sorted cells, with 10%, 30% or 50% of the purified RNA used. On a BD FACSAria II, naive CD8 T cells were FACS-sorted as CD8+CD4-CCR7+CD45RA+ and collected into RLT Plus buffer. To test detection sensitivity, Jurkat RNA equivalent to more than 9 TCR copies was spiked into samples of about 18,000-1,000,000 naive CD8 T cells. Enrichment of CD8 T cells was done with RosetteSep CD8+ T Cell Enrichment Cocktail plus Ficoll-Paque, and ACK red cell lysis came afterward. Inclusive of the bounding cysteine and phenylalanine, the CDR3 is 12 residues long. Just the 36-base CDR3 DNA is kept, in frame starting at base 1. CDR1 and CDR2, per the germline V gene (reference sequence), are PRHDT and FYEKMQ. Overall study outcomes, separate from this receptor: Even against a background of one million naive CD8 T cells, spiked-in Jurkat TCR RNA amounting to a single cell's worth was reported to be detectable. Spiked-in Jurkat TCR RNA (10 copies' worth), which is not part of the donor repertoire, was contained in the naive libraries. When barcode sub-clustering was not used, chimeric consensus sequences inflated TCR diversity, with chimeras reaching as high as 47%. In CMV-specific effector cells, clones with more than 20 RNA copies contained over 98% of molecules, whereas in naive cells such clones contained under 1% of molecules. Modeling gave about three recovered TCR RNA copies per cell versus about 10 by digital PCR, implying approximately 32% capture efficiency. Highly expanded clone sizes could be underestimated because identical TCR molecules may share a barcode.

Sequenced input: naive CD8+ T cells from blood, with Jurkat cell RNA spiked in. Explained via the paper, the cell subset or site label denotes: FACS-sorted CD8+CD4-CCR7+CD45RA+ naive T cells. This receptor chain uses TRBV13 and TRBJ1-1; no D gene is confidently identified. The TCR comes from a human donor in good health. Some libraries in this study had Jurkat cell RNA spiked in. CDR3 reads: CANSRWGTEAFF. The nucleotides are TGTGCCAACAGCCGATGGGGCACTGAAGCTTTCTTT.